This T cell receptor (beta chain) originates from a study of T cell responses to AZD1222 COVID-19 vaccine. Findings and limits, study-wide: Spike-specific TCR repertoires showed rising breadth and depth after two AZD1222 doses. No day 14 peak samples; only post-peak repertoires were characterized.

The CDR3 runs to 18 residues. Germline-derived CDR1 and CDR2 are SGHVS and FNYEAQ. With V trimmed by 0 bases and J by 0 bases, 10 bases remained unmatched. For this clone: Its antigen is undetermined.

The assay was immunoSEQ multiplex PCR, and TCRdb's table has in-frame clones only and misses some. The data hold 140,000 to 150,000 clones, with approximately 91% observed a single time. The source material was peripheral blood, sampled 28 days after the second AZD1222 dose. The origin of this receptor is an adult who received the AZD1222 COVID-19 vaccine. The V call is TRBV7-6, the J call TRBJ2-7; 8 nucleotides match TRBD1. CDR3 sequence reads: CASSLAGNRGASSYEQYF. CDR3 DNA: TGTGCCAGCAGCTTAGCGGGGAACAGGGGGGCTAGCTCCTACGAGCAGTACTTC.